Each of the 25 T cell receptor beta chains below was sequenced from the same sample in a study of blood T cell repertoires in COVID-19. Clones were sequenced by immunoSEQ multiplex PCR, and TCRdb holds only the in-frame ones, with some missing. The table has some 140,000 clones, around 90% seen once; the top ten hold 0.5% to 0.6%. Sequenced sample: peripheral blood. The source of these receptors is a man over 45 with acute or convalescent COVID-19.

This chain joins TRBV25-1 and TRBJ2-1, with a tentative D call TRBD2 (5 bases). CDR3 length: 13 residues. Germline V CDR1 and CDR2: MGHDK, SYGVNS. The V and J ends lost 1 base and 12 bases respectively, with 13 bases between them. DNA of the CDR3: TGTGCCAGCAGTGAATTCGCGTTCGCGGGGCAGTTCTTC. Translating gives CASSEFAFAGQFF.

This chain links TRBV2 with TRBJ1-6; possibly TRBD1 for D (6 bases). CDR3 length: 14 amino acids. CDR1 and CDR2 (germline): SNHLY, FYNNEI. V dropped 4 bases and J dropped 7 bases, with 11 bases sitting between them. The CDR3 nucleotides are TGTGCCAGCAGTGCTTGGACAGTCAATTCACCCCTCCACTTT. This codes for CASSAWTVNSPLHF.

The genes are TRBV18 and TRBJ2-3, with a weak D call TRBD2 (5 bases). The CDR3 runs 15 residues. V lost 2 bases to trimming and J lost 3 bases, with 12 bases between them. The germline V gene encodes CDR1 KGHSH and CDR2 LQKENI. The CDR3, as DNA: TGTGCCAGCTCACCAAATTGGGAGAAGACAGATACGCAGTATTTT. Translation: CASSPNWEKTDTQYF.

This clone showed up just once. CDR3 amino acids: CASSAQGLTGELFF. CDR3 coding DNA: TGTGCCAGCAGCGCGCAGGGTCTCACCGGGGAGCTGTTTTTT. The chain combines TRBV9 with TRBJ2-2; D possibly corresponds to TRBD1 (5 bases). The V gene lost 3 bases and the J gene lost 4 bases, with 10 bases spanning the gap. The CDR3 has 14 amino acids. Germline CDR1 and CDR2: SGDLS and YYNGEE.

In this sample, this clone turned up once. V usage is TRBV12-3 or TRBV12-4 and J usage is TRBJ1-5; D might be TRBD1 (6 bases). V lost 7 bases and J lost 10, with 11 bases in between. The CDR3 spans 11 residues. The CDR3 nucleotides read TGTGCCAGCACCGAACAGGGTCCCCAGCATTTT. Its translation: CASTEQGPQHF.

This chain links TRBV19 with TRBJ2-5, with 15 nucleotides matching TRBD2. The CDR3 sequence is 17 residues long. V lost 4 bases and J lost 0; bases outside the gene matches: 3. The germline gives CDR1 LNHDA, CDR2 SQIVND (reference sequence). The CDR3 DNA reads TGTGCCAGTAGTACCGGGACTAGCGGGGGGTACCAAGAGACCCAGTACTTC. Translated, it gives CASSTGTSGGYQETQYF. Full variable domain (rest looked up from reference TRBV19 and TRBJ2-5): DGGITQSPKYLFRKEGQNVTLSCEQNLNHDAMYWYRQDPGQGLRLIYYSQIVNDFQKGDIAEGYSVSREKKESFPLTVTSAQKNPTAFYLCASSTGTSGGYQETQYFGPGTRLLVL.

The chain employs TRBV6-5 and TRBJ2-5; 12 bases fit TRBD2. This CDR3 spans 15 amino acids. With 6 bases clipped from V and 5 bases from J, the junction kept 7 bases outside the gene matches. Germline V gene data show CDR1 as MNHEY and CDR2 as SVGAGI. The chain's CDR3 is CASSPTSGSWETQYF. CDR3 nucleotides: TGTGCCAGCAGCCCGACTAGCGGGAGCTGGGAGACCCAGTACTTC.

Only one count was recorded for this clone. The chain combines TRBV7-8 with TRBJ1-1; tentative D call: TRBD1 (5 bases). The CDR3 runs to 14 residues. V lost 3 bases, J lost 11 bases, and 19 bases lay in between. Germline CDR1 SGHVS, CDR2 FQNEAQ. CDR3 protein: CASSFTLDSVAAFF. The DNA for the CDR3 is TGTGCCAGCAGCTTCACACTCGACAGTGTGGCTGCTTTCTTT.

This chain joins TRBV29-1 and TRBJ2-3; TRBD2 aligns across 7 bases. Trimming at V came to 1 base and at J to 0 bases, leaving 13 bases not matched to a gene. This CDR3 is built from 18 residues. The germline V gene has CDR1 SQVTM and CDR2 ANQGSEA. The CDR3 reads CSVEGTNSGGASTDTQYF. CDR3 DNA: TGCAGCGTTGAAGGGACCAACTCGGGGGGTGCTAGCACAGATACGCAGTATTTT.

The genes are TRBV14 and TRBJ2-4; 16 nucleotides match TRBD2. The V and J ends lost 4 bases and 2 bases, in that order; junction bases with no gene match: 2. The CDR3 totals 17 residues. Germline V gene sequence: CDR1 SGHDN, CDR2 FVKESK. As DNA, the CDR3 is TGTGCCAGCAGCCCGGGACTAGCGGGAGGGCCCAAAAACATTCAGTACTTC. Encoded protein: CASSPGLAGGPKNIQYF.

J is TRBJ1-1 and V is TRBV6-6, with TRBD1 matching over 9 bases. The CDR3 has 14 amino acids. CDR1 is MNHNY, CDR2 SVGAGI, per germline (reference sequence). Trimming took 3 bases from V and 10 from J; bases not matched to a gene: 9. CDR3 sequence reads: CASSYSQGAPGAFF. The CDR3 nucleotides read TGTGCCAGCAGTTATTCACAGGGGGCGCCGGGAGCTTTCTTT.

This rearrangement joins TRBV6-6 to TRBJ2-1; TRBD2 aligns across 12 bases. CDR1 and CDR2 (germline): MNHNY, SVGAGI (reference sequence). The V gene end was trimmed by 0 bases and the J gene end by 7 bases; junction bases not matched to a gene: 1. This CDR3 contains 15 residues. The CDR3 region is CASSYSTSGSNEQFF. Here the CDR3 DNA reads TGTGCCAGCAGTTACTCGACTAGCGGGAGTAATGAGCAGTTCTTC.

The chain couples TRBV5-6 to TRBJ1-4; TRBD1 aligns across 7 bases. The germline V gene encodes CDR1 SGHDT and CDR2 YYEEEE. CDR3 length: 15 residues. V was pared by 4 bases and J by 3 bases, with 6 bases of the junction left unmatched. DNA of the CDR3: TGTGCCAGCAGCGATAACAGGGGAGCTAATGAAAAACTGTTTTTT. Protein: CASSDNRGANEKLFF.

The chain is built from TRBV9 and TRBJ2-7, with TRBD2 identical over 7 bases. The CDR3 is 13 amino acids. CDR1 is SGDLS, CDR2 YYNGEE, per germline. V lost 4 bases to trimming and J lost 7 bases; unmatched junction nucleotides: 8. In DNA form, the CDR3 reads TGTGCCAGCAGCCCTTGGGGAGGGAATGAGCAGTACTTC. It is translated as CASSPWGGNEQYF. Full variable domain (rest looked up from reference TRBV9 and TRBJ2-7): DSGVTQTPKHLITATGQRVTLRCSPRSGDLSVYWYQQSLDQGLQFLIQYYNGEERAKGNILERFSAQQFPDLHSELNLSSLELGDSALYFCASSPWGGNEQYFGPGTRLTVT.

The V call is TRBV13, the J call TRBJ2-1; 9 bases match TRBD2. The V gene's germline CDR1 is PRHDT and CDR2 FYEKMQ (reference sequence). CDR3 length: 16 residues. V lost 2 bases and J lost 6; bases outside the gene matches: 8. For the CDR3, the DNA is TGTGCCAGCAGCTTATATCGAGCGGGAGGCTCCAATGAGCAGTTCTTC. Encoded protein: CASSLYRAGGSNEQFF.

This clone was seen just once. CDR3 sequence reads: CASSSGQTNEKLFF. The CDR3 nucleotides are TGCGCCAGCAGCTCTGGACAGACTAATGAAAAACTGTTTTTT. The chain links TRBV5-1 to TRBJ1-4, with D maybe TRBD1 (6 bases). The CDR3 spans 14 residues. Trimming shortened V by 3 bases and J by 2 bases, and 8 bases separated the two germline ends. The germline gives CDR1 SGHRS, CDR2 YFSETQ. The variable domain in full, completed from reference TRBV5-1 and TRBJ1-4, reads KAGVTQTPRYLIKTRGQQVTLSCSPISGHRSVSWYQQTPGQGLQFLFEYFSETQRNKGNFPGRFSGRQFSNSRSEMNVSTLELGDSALYLCASSSGQTNEKLFFGSGTQLSVL.

The rearrangement joins TRBV19 to TRBJ1-5, with D tentatively TRBD1 (6 bases). Germline assignment: CDR1 LNHDA and CDR2 SQIVND (reference sequence). V lost 1 base and J 3 bases, leaving 10 bases between the germline ends. The CDR3 is made up of 15 amino acids. CDR3 loop: CASSIVSGDNQPQHF. The CDR3 nucleotides are TGTGCCAGTAGTATAGTTTCAGGGGACAATCAGCCCCAGCATTTT.

This CDR3 reads CASSADRGNEKLFF. The CDR3 DNA reads TGCGCCAGCAGCGCGGACAGGGGAAATGAAAAACTGTTTTTT. The rearrangement joins TRBV5-1 to TRBJ1-4; 9 bases agree with TRBD1. Germline V gene data show CDR1 as SGHRS and CDR2 as YFSETQ. V lost 4 bases and J lost 5; bases outside the gene matches: 3. There are 14 residues in the CDR3.

This chain connects TRBV3-1 (or the pseudogene TRBV3-2) to TRBJ1-4; D might be TRBD1 (5 bases). Trimming stripped 8 bases from V and 6 bases from J, with 13 bases between. This CDR3 contains 13 residues. CDR1 LGHDT and CDR2 YNNKEL come from the germline V gene (reference sequence). In DNA form, the CDR3 reads TGTGCCAGCTCCTGGGGAGGGGATGAAAAACTGTTTTTT. Amino acids: CASSWGGDEKLFF.

This clone showed up just a few times. The J gene is TRBJ2-3, the V gene TRBV28; D perhaps matches TRBD2 (5 bases). Deletions cut 10 bases from V and 0 bases from J, with 14 bases between. CDR3 length equals 14 residues. CDR1 and CDR2 (germline): MDHEN, SYDVKM. CDR3 loop: CAIQADPSTDTQYF. CDR3 in DNA: TGTGCCATCCAAGCGGACCCTAGCACAGATACGCAGTATTTT. The full variable domain, rest sourced from reference TRBV28 and TRBJ2-3, is DVKVTQSSRYLVKRTGEKVFLECVQDMDHENMFWYRQDPGLGLRLIYFSYDVKMKEKGDIPEGYSVSREKKERFSLILESASTNQTSMYLCAIQADPSTDTQYFGPGTRLTVL.

The V and J genes are TRBV28 and TRBJ2-5, with 9 bases lining up with TRBD1. With V trimmed by 2 bases and J by 4 bases, 8 bases remained unmatched. The CDR3 sequence is 16 residues long. CDR1 and CDR2 from the germline V gene are MDHEN and SYDVKM. DNA for the CDR3: TGTGCCAGCAGTTTACCGACCGGGACAGGGAGAGAGACCCAGTACTTC. Residues: CASSLPTGTGRETQYF.

The chain joins TRBV19 to TRBJ2-3; D is ambiguous. The CDR3 runs 13 residues. Germline V gene sequence: CDR1 LNHDA, CDR2 SQIVND (reference sequence). V was trimmed by 3 bases and J by 8 bases, leaving 12 bases between them. The CDR3 loop reads CASSMKGRGTQYF. The CDR3, as DNA: TGTGCCAGTAGTATGAAAGGCCGAGGTACGCAGTATTTT.

The chain links TRBV11-2 to TRBJ2-3; D ambiguous. There are 13 residues in the CDR3. Germline loops: CDR1 SGHAT, CDR2 FQNNGV. With 1 base removed from V and 2 bases from J, the gap between germline ends came to 4 bases. The CDR3 sequence: CASSLATTDTQYF. The CDR3, as DNA: TGTGCCAGCAGCTTAGCTACCACAGATACGCAGTATTTT.

The chain carries TRBV7-9 and TRBJ1-2; weak D call: TRBD1 (6 bases). Germline CDR1 and CDR2: SEHNR and FQNEAQ (reference sequence). The CDR3 loop spans 13 amino acids. Trimming took off 4 bases at V and 4 bases at J, with 10 bases between the two ends. CDR3 sequence reads: CASSSQGSYGYTF. Written as DNA, the CDR3 is TGTGCCAGCAGCTCACAGGGATCCTATGGCTACACCTTC.

This clone was seen a single time. The chain uses TRBV18 and TRBJ2-2, with TRBD1 as a possible D gene (6 bases). In germline, CDR1 is KGHSH, CDR2 LQKENI. The CDR3 has 16 amino acids. Trimming pared 0 bases from V and 4 bases from J, leaving 12 bases between. CDR3 bases: TGTGCCAGCTCACCACCCGACAGGAGCCTCACCGGGGAGCTGTTTTTT. This gives the protein CASSPPDRSLTGELFF.